This record looks at one TCR beta chain sequence and its context. Germline V lookup: CDR1 KGHSH, CDR2 LQKENI. V was pared by 3 bases and J by 3 bases, with 3 bases of the junction left unmatched. The CDR3 consists of 14 residues. The assay was immunoSEQ multiplex PCR, and TCRdb's table has in-frame clones only and misses some. The sample consists of about 140,000 clones, roughly 92% of them appearing once. This entry comes from a study of control samples from healthy donors and cancer patients. The chain recombines TRBV18 with TRBJ2-7, with TRBD1 matching 9 bases. The TCR originated in a young man in good health. The material sequenced was blood. CDR3: CASSPTGGDYEQYF. The CDR3 coding sequence is TGTGCCAGCTCACCGACAGGGGGAGACTACGAGCAGTACTTC.